A single sample gave rise to the 16 T cell receptor beta chains below, sequenced in a study of T cells after yellow fever vaccination. MiXCR, applied by TCRdb to the 5' RACE reads, yields one record per CDR3 protein. The table shows hundreds of thousands of distinct CDR3 sequences, with about 19% occurring only once. The material was PBMCs, obtained before the yellow fever booster vaccination. The source is a man between 18 and 29 years old who received the YFV17D yellow fever vaccine.

The chain has TRBV10-3 and TRBJ2-3; 7 bases align to TRBD2. CDR3 length: 15 amino acids. The germline V gene encodes CDR1 ENHRY and CDR2 SYGVKD. J lost 3 bases, V lost 0 bases, and 3 bases had no gene match. CDR3 sequence reads: CAISESRTRTDTQYF. The CDR3 DNA is TGTGCCATCAGTGAGTCGAGGACTAGGACAGATACGCAGTATTTT.

This clonotype was detected only a few times. V usage is TRBV4-1 and J usage is TRBJ1-2; the match to TRBD1 covers 7 bases. Germline lookup yields CDR1 MGHRA and CDR2 YSYEKL. The V gene end was trimmed by 4 bases and the J gene end by 8 bases; junction bases not matched to a gene: 13. This CDR3 is 15 amino acids long. The CDR3 reads CASSPRDRGLLGYTF. The CDR3 DNA sequence: TGCGCCAGCAGCCCGCGGGACAGAGGGCTTCTCGGCTACACCTTC.

The chain carries TRBV6-2 or TRBV6-3 and TRBJ2-5, with D hard to call. With 6 bases removed from V and 5 bases from J, the gap between germline ends came to 10 bases. The CDR3 length is 12 residues. Per germline, CDR1 MNHEY and CDR2 SVGEGT. The CDR3 DNA reads as TGTGCCAGCAGCTCTGACTGGGAGACCCAGTACTTC. As protein: CASSSDWETQYF.

This chain links TRBV21-1 with TRBJ2-7; TRBD2 is the table's D call and was not checked against the DNA. TRBV21-1 counts as a pseudogene. This CDR3 is 16 amino acids long. CDR3 region: CASSLRRARGVYEQYF. The CDR3 region has the DNA TGTGCCAGCAGCCTAAGGAGGGCCCGAGGAGTCTACGAGCAGTACTTC.

This clonotype was seen a few times. The rearrangement links TRBV6-1 to TRBJ2-2; D remains unclear. The CDR3 extends over 13 amino acids. The germline V gene encodes CDR1 MNHNS and CDR2 SASEGT. Trimming removed 1 base at V and 6 bases at J, with 6 bases between. The CDR3 region is CASSEVNAGELFF. In DNA, the CDR3 is TGTGCCAGCAGTGAAGTCAACGCCGGGGAGCTGTTTTTT.

This clonotype showed up just a few times. V and J are TRBV5-1 and TRBJ2-2; D not certain. V lost 4 bases, J lost 1 base, and 8 bases lay in between. Germline V gene data show CDR1 as SGHRS and CDR2 as YFSETQ. The CDR3 extends over 14 amino acids. The CDR3 nucleotides read TGCGCCAGCAGCCGTTCCTTGAACACCGGGGAGCTGTTTTTT. Residues: CASSRSLNTGELFF.

This clonotype appeared a few times. The chain combines TRBV20-1 with TRBJ2-6; 7 nucleotides match TRBD1. CDR1 DFQATT and CDR2 SNEGSKA come from the germline V gene (reference sequence). V trimming: 2 bases; J trimming: 4 bases; junction bases outside the gene matches: 8. The CDR3 is 16 residues long. The CDR3 protein is CSARKDRVGGANVLTF. The CDR3 DNA follows: TGCAGTGCTAGAAAAGACAGGGTGGGAGGGGCCAACGTCCTGACTTTC.

Ten or more counts support this clonotype. This chain joins TRBV4-2 and TRBJ2-3; D is possibly TRBD1 or TRBD2 (6 bases each). The V end lost 0 bases, the J end lost 3 bases, and 10 bases lay between the germline ends. Germline CDR1 reads LGHNA; CDR2 reads YNFKEQ. The CDR3 is made up of 15 amino acids. The CDR3 is CASSQDWGATDTQYF. CDR3 in DNA: TGTGCCAGCAGCCAAGATTGGGGGGCGACAGATACGCAGTATTTT.

This clonotype has a handful of counts. The chain carries TRBV7-8 and TRBJ1-1; 7 nucleotides align to TRBD1. Germline V lookup: CDR1 SGHVS, CDR2 FQNEAQ. The V and J ends lost 5 bases and 2 bases, in that order; junction bases with no gene match: 11. The CDR3 spans 16 residues. In DNA, the CDR3 is TGTGCCAGCAGCGGGCCCAGGGGGACGAAAAACACTGAAGCTTTCTTT. The encoded protein is CASSGPRGTKNTEAFF.

This rearrangement joins TRBV7-2 to TRBJ2-3; a possible D gene is TRBD2 (6 bases). CDR1 is SGHTA and CDR2 is FQGNSA in the germline V gene. Trimming stripped 3 bases from V and 5 bases from J, with 15 bases between. This CDR3 region has 15 residues. The CDR3, as DNA: TGTGCCAGCAGCTTGTCGCGGGGCTGGGGAGATACGCAGTATTTT. Encoded protein: CASSLSRGWGDTQYF. The full variable domain, rest sourced from reference TRBV7-2 and TRBJ2-3, is GAGVSQSPSNKVTEKGKDVELRCDPISGHTALYWYRQSLGQGLEFLIYFQGNSAPDKSGLPSDRFSAERTGGSVSTLTIQRTQQEDSAVYLCASSLSRGWGDTQYFGPGTRLTVL.

The V call is TRBV19, the J call TRBJ2-2, with D uncertain. In germline, CDR1 is LNHDA, CDR2 SQIVND (reference sequence). The CDR3 runs to 16 residues. V lost 9 bases, J lost 0 bases, and 17 bases lay in between. The CDR3 DNA reads as TGTGCCAGCGGATCTCTCGGGCCTTCGAACACCGGGGAGCTGTTTTTT. It specifies CASGSLGPSNTGELFF.

This clonotype was counted many times. This CDR3 is CASSARERLGETQYF. The DNA of the CDR3 is TGTGCCAGCAGCGCCCGGGAGAGGCTCGGAGAGACCCAGTACTTC. The chain uses TRBV7-9 and TRBJ2-5; possibly TRBD2 for D (6 bases). The V and J ends lost 5 bases and 4 bases respectively, with 17 bases between them. This CDR3 has 15 amino acids. Germline CDR1 reads SEHNR; CDR2 reads FQNEAQ (reference sequence). Full variable domain (outside the CDR3, taken from reference TRBV7-9 and TRBJ2-5): DTGVSQNPRHKITKRGQNVTFRCDPISEHNRLYWYRQTLGQGPEFLTYFQNEAQLEKSRLLSDRFSAERPKGSFSTLEIQRTEQGDSAMYLCASSARERLGETQYFGPGTRLLVL.

This clonotype came up many times. This sequence joins TRBV6-2 or TRBV6-3 and TRBJ2-7; a weak D match, TRBD1 (6 bases). Trimming stripped 2 bases from V and 3 bases from J, with 8 bases between. Germline V lookup: CDR1 MNHEY, CDR2 SVGEGT. This CDR3 is built from 13 residues. The CDR3 loop is CASSYGQNYEQYV. CDR3 bases: TGTGCCAGCAGTTACGGACAGAACTACGAGCAGTACGTC.

The chain is built from TRBV4-2 and TRBJ1-4, with TRBD1 matching over 7 bases. V dropped 0 bases and J dropped 7; count of bases not matched to a gene: 11. The CDR3 covers 17 residues. Germline V gives CDR1 LGHNA, CDR2 YNFKEQ. For the CDR3, the DNA is TGTGCCAGCAGCCAAGACCCTCAGGGGGTAAAGAGTGAAAAACTGTTTTTT. The encoded protein is CASSQDPQGVKSEKLFF.

This clonotype was counted between two and nine times. CDR3 loop: CASSYDRHSNQPQHF. The CDR3 bases are TGTGCCAGCAGTTACGACAGGCATAGCAATCAGCCCCAGCATTTT. The chain employs TRBV6-5 and TRBJ1-5, with a tentative D call TRBD1 (6 bases). Germline V gene sequence: CDR1 MNHEY, CDR2 SVGAGI. The germline V and J ends were trimmed by 2 bases and 0 bases, with 8 bases remaining between them. This CDR3 contains 15 residues.

This clonotype was seen a handful of times. The chain is built from TRBV7-9 and TRBJ1-6, with 7 positions matching TRBD1. Per the germline V gene, CDR1 is SEHNR and CDR2 is FQNEAQ (reference sequence). This CDR3 is built from 15 residues. The ends lost 4 bases at V and 6 bases at J; junction bases unmatched: 6. The CDR3, as DNA: TGTGCCAGCAGCTCCAGACAGGGATTTAATTCACCCCTCCACTTT. It codes for CASSSRQGFNSPLHF. The full variable domain, its missing parts supplied by reference TRBV7-9 and TRBJ1-6, is DTGVSQNPRHKITKRGQNVTFRCDPISEHNRLYWYRQTLGQGPEFLTYFQNEAQLEKSRLLSDRFSAERPKGSFSTLEIQRTEQGDSAMYLCASSSRQGFNSPLHFGNGTRLTVT.